One and the same sample provided the 28 T cell receptor beta chains below, sequenced in a study of T cell responses to AZD1222 COVID-19 vaccine. Profiled with immunoSEQ multiplex PCR; TCRdb holds only in-frame clones, not every one. The sample has fewer than 100,000 clones, 88% seen once; the top ten hold roughly 15%. This specimen was peripheral blood, taken 28 days after the second AZD1222 dose. Every receptor here comes from an adult who received the AZD1222 COVID-19 vaccine.

The chain uses TRBV28 and TRBJ1-1; D is perhaps TRBD1 (6 bases). From germline, CDR1 is MDHEN and CDR2 SYDVKM. Trimming took 11 bases from V and 5 from J, leaving 15 bases between them. The CDR3 totals 12 residues. The DNA of the CDR3 is TGTGCCGCAGGGGACGGGTGGACTGAAGCTTTCTTT. This sequence encodes CAAGDGWTEAFF. The complete variable domain, with remaining parts taken from reference TRBV28 and TRBJ1-1, reads DVKVTQSSRYLVKRTGEKVFLECVQDMDHENMFWYRQDPGLGLRLIYFSYDVKMKEKGDIPEGYSVSREKKERFSLILESASTNQTSMYLCAAGDGWTEAFFGQGTRLTVV.

For the CDR3, the DNA is TGTGCCAGCCAGCTACGGCAGGGGGATGCCGAGCAGTACTTC. Translation gives CASQLRQGDAEQYF. The chain employs TRBV6-5 and TRBJ2-7; 7 nucleotides line up with TRBD1. Trimming took 8 bases from V and 6 from J; bases not matched to a gene: 13. Germline CDR1 reads MNHEY; CDR2 reads SVGAGI. The CDR3 has 14 residues.

The genes are TRBV11-2 and TRBJ2-7, with 15 bases that match TRBD2. Unmatched junction bases numbered 7, after V lost 0 bases and J lost 4 bases. CDR1 SGHAT and CDR2 FQNNGV come from the germline V gene. The CDR3 spans 18 residues. The CDR3 nucleotides read TGTGCCAGCAGCTTAGATCCGGGGACTAGCGGGAGGACTTACGAGCAGTACTTC. This translates into CASSLDPGTSGRTYEQYF. The variable domain in full, completed from reference TRBV11-2 and TRBJ2-7, reads EAGVAQSPRYKIIEKRQSVAFWCNPISGHATLYWYQQILGQGPKLLIQFQNNGVVDDSQLPKDRFSAERLKGVDSTLKIQPAKLEDSAVYLCASSLDPGTSGRTYEQYFGPGTRLTVT.

The chain has TRBV19 and TRBJ1-5; a possible D gene is TRBD1 (6 bases). Germline V gives CDR1 LNHDA, CDR2 SQIVND (reference sequence). V dropped 5 bases and J dropped 3 bases, with 8 bases sitting between them. The CDR3 length is 13 residues. The CDR3 nucleotides are TGTGCCAGTAGTGGACAGAACAATCAGCCCCAGCATTTT. Its protein is CASSGQNNQPQHF.

The table lists this clone with a count of one. This rearrangement joins TRBV18 to TRBJ2-5; TRBD1 matches 8 bases. This CDR3 has 14 amino acids. After removal of 3 bases from V and 4 bases from J, the junction contained 4 bases not matched to a gene. In germline, CDR1 is KGHSH, CDR2 LQKENI. The CDR3 DNA reads as TGTGCCAGCTCACCCGGACAGGGAGGAGAGACCCAGTACTTC. It translates to CASSPGQGGETQYF. Looking up the rest from reference TRBV18 and TRBJ2-5 gives the full variable domain: NAGVMQNPRHLVRRRGQEARLRCSPMKGHSHVYWYRQLPEEGLKFMVYLQKENIIDESGMPKERFSAEFPKEGPSILRIQQVVRGDSAAYFCASSPGQGGETQYFGPGTRLLVL.

The rearrangement joins TRBV30 to TRBJ2-5; D is possibly TRBD1 or TRBD2 (7 bases each). The CDR3 runs to 13 residues. Germline values: CDR1 GTSNPN, CDR2 SVGIG (reference sequence). V shed 5 bases and J shed 6 bases, with 16 bases lying between them. CDR3 protein: CAWGGDSRKTQYF. For the CDR3, the DNA is TGTGCCTGGGGGGGGGACAGTAGAAAGACCCAGTACTTC.

This clone was seen a few times. The V gene is TRBV23-1, the J gene TRBJ2-7; tentatively, D is TRBD1 or TRBD2 (5 bases each). TRBV23-1 is an open reading frame whose function is uncertain. CDR3 length: 12 residues. The V and J ends lost 4 bases and 1 base respectively, with 5 bases between them. CDR3 nucleotide sequence: TGCGCCAGCAGTCGGGGGTCCTACGAGCAGTACTTC. Protein product: CASSRGSYEQYF.

The DNA for the CDR3 is TGTGCCAGCAGTTTGGGGCTTACCTATAATTCACCCCTCCACTTT. Translation gives CASSLGLTYNSPLHF. The genes are TRBV27 and TRBJ1-6, with a weak D call TRBD1 (5 bases). V shed 3 bases and J shed 2 bases, with 8 bases lying between them. This CDR3 is built from 15 residues. Germline V gene data show CDR1 as MNHEY and CDR2 as SMNVEV (reference sequence).

Concerning this clone: This specimen includes other DNA sequences encoding the same CDR3. The V and J genes are TRBV7-9 and TRBJ1-5; D unclear. The V and J ends lost 1 base and 4 bases respectively, with 8 bases between them. Germline V gives CDR1 SEHNR, CDR2 FQNEAQ (reference sequence). CDR3 length: 14 amino acids. CDR3 in amino acids: CASSLGVGNQPQHF. The DNA for the CDR3 is TGTGCCAGCAGCTTAGGGGTGGGAAATCAGCCCCAGCATTTT.

The V call is TRBV29-1, the J call TRBJ1-6; TRBD1 aligns across 8 bases. The CDR3 is 14 residues long. Germline values: CDR1 SQVTM, CDR2 ANQGSEA. Trimming removed 4 bases from V and 7 bases from J; junction bases left unmatched: 6. The CDR3 DNA reads as TGCAGCGTTGCGTCGGACAGGGAAAATTCACCCCTCCACTTT. It specifies CSVASDRENSPLHF.

The V call is TRBV30, the J call TRBJ2-4; D is possibly TRBD1 (5 bases). Germline CDR1 reads GTSNPN; CDR2 reads SVGIG (reference sequence). V dropped 5 bases and J dropped 8 bases, with 16 bases sitting between them. The CDR3 has 13 amino acids. The CDR3 DNA sequence: TGTGCCTGGGCCCTCGGGCAGGGCGACATTCAGTACTTC. It encodes CAWALGQGDIQYF.

The J gene is TRBJ1-1, the V gene TRBV4-1, with no clear D. V was trimmed by 3 bases and J by 4 bases, leaving 15 bases between them. Germline V gene data show CDR1 as MGHRA and CDR2 as YSYEKL. The CDR3 has 15 residues. The CDR3 region is CASSHGIFSGTEAFF. In DNA form, the CDR3 reads TGCGCCAGCAGCCACGGGATCTTTAGTGGCACTGAAGCTTTCTTT.

The rearrangement uses TRBV7-6 and TRBJ1-1; 9 bases agree with TRBD1. Germline V gene data show CDR1 as SGHVS and CDR2 as FNYEAQ. Germline trimming cut 4 bases from V and 6 bases from J; bases unmatched to any gene: 6. The CDR3 has 14 amino acids. CDR3 sequence: CASSSGQGIAEAFF. In nucleotides, the CDR3 is TGTGCCAGCAGCTCCGGACAGGGGATCGCTGAAGCTTTCTTT.

As for this clone: Sequence at one end of the junction differs from germline and may be a read error. The chain is built from TRBV3-1 (or the pseudogene TRBV3-2) and TRBJ2-2; D uncertain. The CDR3 extends over 14 amino acids. Germline lookup yields CDR1 LGHDT and CDR2 YNNKEL (reference sequence). The CDR3 DNA follows: TGTGTCAGCAGCCAAGGAGTCAGCACCGGGGAGCTGTTTTTT. Translating it yields CVSSQGVSTGELFF.

V is TRBV18 and J is TRBJ1-1; no firm D call. V lost 2 bases to trimming and J lost 7 bases, with 8 bases between them. In germline, CDR1 is KGHSH, CDR2 LQKENI. This CDR3 comprises 12 residues. The CDR3 DNA is TGTGCCAGCTCACCAGGGGATGGTGAAGCTTTCTTT. As protein: CASSPGDGEAFF. The full variable domain, rest sourced from reference TRBV18 and TRBJ1-1, is NAGVMQNPRHLVRRRGQEARLRCSPMKGHSHVYWYRQLPEEGLKFMVYLQKENIIDESGMPKERFSAEFPKEGPSILRIQQVVRGDSAAYFCASSPGDGEAFFGQGTRLTVV.

The gene calls are TRBV19 and TRBJ1-2; no reliable D call. Germline V CDR1 and CDR2: LNHDA, SQIVND (reference sequence). The CDR3 extends over 16 amino acids. V lost 10 bases, J lost 0 bases, and 21 bases lay in between. The CDR3 spells CATSTYGLLPNYGYTF. DNA for the CDR3: TGTGCCACCTCGACGTACGGACTGCTGCCTAACTATGGCTACACCTTC.

The V call is TRBV11-2, the J call TRBJ2-3, with TRBD2 matching 10 bases. The V gene's germline CDR1 is SGHAT and CDR2 FQNNGV. V lost 5 bases and J lost 0; bases outside the gene matches: 11. The CDR3 is 18 amino acids. CDR3 in amino acids: CASSPGLADITSTDTQYF. The CDR3 region has the DNA TGTGCCAGCAGCCCTGGACTAGCGGACATTACTAGCACAGATACGCAGTATTTT.

In DNA form, the CDR3 reads TGTGCCAGCAGTTTGTCGCCGGGACTCCTCAGCCACACTGAAGCTTTCTTT. Amino acids: CASSLSPGLLSHTEAFF. The chain is built from TRBV27 and TRBJ1-1, with a weak D call TRBD1 (5 bases). The ends were cut back, 3 bases at V and 3 bases at J, with 20 bases in the middle. In germline, CDR1 is MNHEY, CDR2 SMNVEV (reference sequence). The CDR3 extends over 17 amino acids.

This chain uses TRBV11-2 with TRBJ2-7, with 9 bases identical to TRBD1. With 3 bases clipped from V and 1 base from J, the junction kept 1 base outside the gene matches. Per germline, CDR1 SGHAT and CDR2 FQNNGV. This CDR3 region has 14 residues. The CDR3 here is CASSFGQGSYEQYF. DNA of the CDR3: TGTGCCAGCAGCTTCGGACAGGGGTCCTACGAGCAGTACTTC.

The chain couples TRBV2 to TRBJ1-5; D is undetermined. This CDR3 spans 15 amino acids. V shed 4 bases and J shed 3 bases, with 13 bases lying between them. The germline V gene encodes CDR1 SNHLY and CDR2 FYNNEI. In nucleotides, the CDR3 is TGTGCCAGCAGTGGTTTATCGGGCTCCAATCAGCCCCAGCATTTT. Its translation: CASSGLSGSNQPQHF.

This chain joins TRBV7-9 and TRBJ2-7; D assignment may be TRBD1 or TRBD2 (5 bases each). This CDR3 region has 15 residues. Per the germline V gene, CDR1 is SEHNR and CDR2 is FQNEAQ (reference sequence). The ends were cut back, 5 bases at V and 3 bases at J, with 17 bases in the middle. CDR3 coding DNA: TGTGCCAGCAGCCTTCAGGGAATACGGGGCTACGAGCAGTACTTC. Translating it yields CASSLQGIRGYEQYF.

The CDR3 loop reads CASRGLAGAEQFF. The DNA of the CDR3 is TGTGCCAGCAGGGGACTAGCGGGAGCTGAGCAGTTCTTC. The chain links TRBV9 to TRBJ2-1; 14 bases are shared with TRBD2. The CDR3 has 13 amino acids. V was clipped by 5 bases and J by 9 bases; unmatched bases: 1. CDR1 SGDLS and CDR2 YYNGEE come from the germline V gene.

This chain joins TRBV21-1 and TRBJ2-7; the table's D call of TRBD1 was not tested on the DNA. TRBV21-1 is reported as a pseudogene. The CDR3 is made up of 16 amino acids. CDR3 nucleotides: TGTGCCAGCAGCAAAGTCCGTCGCGGCAGGGCTGAAGAGCAGTACTTC. As protein: CASSKVRRGRAEEQYF.

This chain uses TRBV28 with TRBJ2-6; D is perhaps TRBD1 or TRBD2 (6 bases each). Germline CDR1 MDHEN, CDR2 SYDVKM. CDR3 length equals 16 residues. V was trimmed by 2 bases and J by 3 bases, leaving 11 bases between them. The DNA of the CDR3 is TGTGCCAGCAGTTTAGGAGGGGGAGGTGGGGCCAACGTCCTGACTTTC. It specifies CASSLGGGGGANVLTF.

The chain is built from TRBV29-1 and TRBJ2-2, with 8 bases identical to TRBD1. This CDR3 region has 14 residues. CDR1 is SQVTM, CDR2 ANQGSEA, per germline. J gave up 8 bases and V 7 bases, and 12 bases lay outside the gene matches. In DNA form, the CDR3 reads TGCAGCGCCACGAGGACAGGGACCTTAGGGGAGCTGTTTTTT. This translates into CSATRTGTLGELFF.

The genes are TRBV27 and TRBJ1-4, with 10 nucleotides matching TRBD1. Germline V gene lookup returns CDR1 MNHEY and CDR2 SMNVEV (reference sequence). The ends lost 5 bases at V and 7 bases at J; junction bases unmatched: 7. The CDR3 has 15 residues. The CDR3 is CASSVGTGAAEKLFF. The DNA for the CDR3 is TGTGCCAGCAGTGTAGGGACAGGGGCGGCTGAAAAACTGTTTTTT.

The genes are TRBV30 and TRBJ1-1; D remains ambiguous. The ends were cut back, 5 bases at V and 2 bases at J, with 6 bases in the middle. The CDR3 runs to 11 residues. Germline V CDR1 and CDR2: GTSNPN, SVGIG (reference sequence). The CDR3 DNA reads as TGTGCCTGGGCCAGCAACACTGAAGCTTTCTTT. Protein: CAWASNTEAFF. The whole variable domain, filled in from reference TRBV30 and TRBJ1-1, reads SQTIHQWPATLVQPVGSPLSLECTVEGTSNPNLYWYRQAAGRGLQLLFYSVGIGQISSEVPQNLSASRPQDRQFILSSKKLLLSDSGFYLCAWASNTEAFFGQGTRLTVV.

There are a few counts of this clone. The chain uses TRBV5-1 and TRBJ2-7; TRBD1 aligns across 12 bases. Unmatched junction bases numbered 7, after V lost 3 bases and J lost 6 bases. CDR3 size: 15 residues. Germline CDR1 is SGHRS and CDR2 is YFSETQ. CDR3 nucleotides: TGCGCCAGCAGCTACTCCGGGACAGGGGGCGCCGAGCAGTACTTC. This encodes CASSYSGTGGAEQYF.